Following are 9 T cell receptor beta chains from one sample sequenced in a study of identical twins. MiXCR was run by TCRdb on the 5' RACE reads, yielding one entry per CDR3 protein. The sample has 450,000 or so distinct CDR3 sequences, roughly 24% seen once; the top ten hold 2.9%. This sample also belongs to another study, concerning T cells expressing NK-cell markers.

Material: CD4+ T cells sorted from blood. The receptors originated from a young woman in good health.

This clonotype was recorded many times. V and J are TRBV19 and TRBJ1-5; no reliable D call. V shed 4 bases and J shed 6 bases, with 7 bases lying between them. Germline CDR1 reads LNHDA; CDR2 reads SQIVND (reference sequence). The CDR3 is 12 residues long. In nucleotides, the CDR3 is TGTGCCAGTAGTACCCTCAGTCAGCCCCAGCATTTT. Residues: CASSTLSQPQHF.

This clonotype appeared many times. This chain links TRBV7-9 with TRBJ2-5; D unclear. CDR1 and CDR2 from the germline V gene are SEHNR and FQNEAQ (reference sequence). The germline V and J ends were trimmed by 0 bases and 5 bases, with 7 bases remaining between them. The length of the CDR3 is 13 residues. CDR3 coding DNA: TGTGCCAGCAGCTTAGCCGGTAGTGAGACCCAGTACTTC. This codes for CASSLAGSETQYF.

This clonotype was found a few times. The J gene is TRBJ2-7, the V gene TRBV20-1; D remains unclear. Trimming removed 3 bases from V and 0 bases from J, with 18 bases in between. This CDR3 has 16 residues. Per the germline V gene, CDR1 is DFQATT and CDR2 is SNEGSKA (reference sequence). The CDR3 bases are TGCAGTGCTAGCGGTACCGGACGGCCAAGCTCCTACGAGCAGTACTTC. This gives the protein CSASGTGRPSSYEQYF.

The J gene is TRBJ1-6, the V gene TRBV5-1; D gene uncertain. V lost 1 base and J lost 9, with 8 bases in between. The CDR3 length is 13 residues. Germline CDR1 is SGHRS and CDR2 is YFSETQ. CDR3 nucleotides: TGCGCCAGCAGCTTGTCGCCCATTTCACCCCTCCACTTT. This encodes CASSLSPISPLHF. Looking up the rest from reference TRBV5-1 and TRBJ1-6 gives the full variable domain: KAGVTQTPRYLIKTRGQQVTLSCSPISGHRSVSWYQQTPGQGLQFLFEYFSETQRNKGNFPGRFSGRQFSNSRSEMNVSTLELGDSALYLCASSLSPISPLHFGNGTRLTVT.

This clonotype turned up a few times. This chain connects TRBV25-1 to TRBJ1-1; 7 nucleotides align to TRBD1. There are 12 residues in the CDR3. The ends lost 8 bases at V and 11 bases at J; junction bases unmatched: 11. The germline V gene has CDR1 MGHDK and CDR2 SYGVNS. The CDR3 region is CASSGTVLRAFF. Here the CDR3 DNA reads TGTGCCAGCTCTGGGACAGTTCTGAGGGCTTTCTTT.

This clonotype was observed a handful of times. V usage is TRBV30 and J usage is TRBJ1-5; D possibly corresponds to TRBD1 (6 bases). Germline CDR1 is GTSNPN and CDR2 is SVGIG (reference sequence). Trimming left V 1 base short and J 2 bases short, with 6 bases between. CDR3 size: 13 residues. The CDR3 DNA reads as TGTGCCTGGAGTGACAGGGGCAATCAGCCCCAGCATTTT. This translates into CAWSDRGNQPQHF.

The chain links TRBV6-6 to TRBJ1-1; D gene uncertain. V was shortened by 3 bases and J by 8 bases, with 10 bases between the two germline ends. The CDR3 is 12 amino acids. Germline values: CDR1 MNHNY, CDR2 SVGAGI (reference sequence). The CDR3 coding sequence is TGTGCCAGCAGTTATTCAACGGCCGAAGCTTTCTTT. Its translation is CASSYSTAEAFF.

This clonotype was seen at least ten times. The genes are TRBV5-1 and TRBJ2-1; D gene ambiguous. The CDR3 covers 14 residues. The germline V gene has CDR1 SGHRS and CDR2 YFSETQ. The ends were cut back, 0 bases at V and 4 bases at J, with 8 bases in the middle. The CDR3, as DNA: TGCGCCAGCAGCTTGGAGTCAGTTTACAATGAGCAGTTCTTC. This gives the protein CASSLESVYNEQFF.

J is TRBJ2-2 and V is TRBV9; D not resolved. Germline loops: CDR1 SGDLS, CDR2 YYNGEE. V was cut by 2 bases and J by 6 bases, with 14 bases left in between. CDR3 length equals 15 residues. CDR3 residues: CASSVGSHRAGELFF. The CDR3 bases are TGTGCCAGCAGCGTTGGCAGCCATCGGGCCGGGGAGCTGTTTTTT.